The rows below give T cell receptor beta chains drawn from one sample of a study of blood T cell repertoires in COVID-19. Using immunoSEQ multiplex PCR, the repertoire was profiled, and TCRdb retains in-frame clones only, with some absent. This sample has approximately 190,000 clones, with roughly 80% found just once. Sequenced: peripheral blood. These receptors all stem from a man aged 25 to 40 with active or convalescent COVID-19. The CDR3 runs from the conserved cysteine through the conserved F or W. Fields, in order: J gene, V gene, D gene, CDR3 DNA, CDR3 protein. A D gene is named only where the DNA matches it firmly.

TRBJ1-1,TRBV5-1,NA,TGCGCCAGCAGCTTGGCGGCCGTAGGGGACATGAACACTGAAGCTTTCTTT,CASSLAAVGDMNTEAFF
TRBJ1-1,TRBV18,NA,TGTGCCAGCTCACCACGGGACTTCCTCCCCGAAGCTTTCTTT,CASSPRDFLPEAFF
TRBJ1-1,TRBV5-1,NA,TGCGCCAGCAGCTTTGATGAGTCACACACTGAAGCTTTCTTT,CASSFDESHTEAFF
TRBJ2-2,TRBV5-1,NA,TGCGCCAGCAGATGGGACTCCAACACCGGGGAGCTGTTTTTT,CASRWDSNTGELFF
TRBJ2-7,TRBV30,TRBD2,TGTGCCTGGAGTGTGTCGGGCGGGAGGGCCTACGAGCAGTACTTC,CAWSVSGGRAYEQYF
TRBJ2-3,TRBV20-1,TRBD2,TGCAGTGCTAGTCAGGGACTAGCTAAGAGCACAGATACGCAGTATTTT,CSASQGLAKSTDTQYF
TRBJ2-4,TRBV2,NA,TGTGCCAGCAGTGTCCGGGACATTCAGTACTTC,CASSVRDIQYF
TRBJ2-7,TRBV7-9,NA,TGTGCCAGCAGCCACGAGGTTGCCTACGAGCAGTACTTC,CASSHEVAYEQYF
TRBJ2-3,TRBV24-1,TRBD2,TGTGCCACCAGTGACCCTCTAGCGGGGCGGGGGTATACGCAGTATTTT,CATSDPLAGRGYTQYF
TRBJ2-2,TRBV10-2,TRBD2,TGCGCCAGCAGTGAGTCGGGAGGGAGTAACACCGGGGAGCTGTTTTTT,CASSESGGSNTGELFF
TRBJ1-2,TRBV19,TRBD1,TGTGCCAGTAAGGAGGGACAGGGCCCGTTAGGCTACACCTTC,CASKEGQGPLGYTF